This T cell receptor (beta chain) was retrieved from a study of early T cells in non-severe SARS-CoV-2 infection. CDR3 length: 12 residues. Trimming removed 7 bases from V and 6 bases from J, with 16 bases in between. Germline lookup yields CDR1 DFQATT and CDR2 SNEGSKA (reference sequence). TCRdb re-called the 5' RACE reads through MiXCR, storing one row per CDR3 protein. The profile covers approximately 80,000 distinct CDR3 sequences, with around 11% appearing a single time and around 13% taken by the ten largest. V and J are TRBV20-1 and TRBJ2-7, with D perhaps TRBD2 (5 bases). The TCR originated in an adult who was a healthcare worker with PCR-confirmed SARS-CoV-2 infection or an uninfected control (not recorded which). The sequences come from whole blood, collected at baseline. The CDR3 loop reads CSGEPLVGEQYF. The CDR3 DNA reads TGCAGTGGTGAACCACTAGTGGGCGAGCAGTACTTC.